This is a list of T cell receptor beta chains from one sample in a study of blood T cells in healthy people across ages. MiXCR, applied by TCRdb to the 5' RACE reads, yields one record per CDR3 protein. The sample lists 950,000 to 1,200,000 distinct CDR3 sequences, 35% to 45% occurring once. Sequenced material: blood. The receptors shown here come from a man younger than 30 in good health. CDR3s include the opening cysteine and the closing phenylalanine or tryptophan. D genes are given only for firm matches. Clone size is shown for a subset of rows, as once, few, many or a class of expanded clone.

len: 14; v_gene: TRBV5-1; j_gene: TRBJ1-4; d_gene: .; abundance: few; CDR3aa: CASSLGEFNEKLFF; CDR3nt: TGCGCCAGCAGCTTGGGGGAATTTAATGAAAAACTGTTTTTT
len: 14; v_gene: TRBV5-1; j_gene: TRBJ2-1; d_gene: TRBD1; abundance: .; CDR3aa: CASAAGTAGNEQFF; CDR3nt: TGCGCCAGCGCCGCCGGGACAGCTGGCAATGAGCAGTTCTTC
len: 11; v_gene: TRBV2; j_gene: TRBJ2-7; d_gene: .; abundance: .; CDR3aa: CASRGMEEQYF; CDR3nt: TGTGCCAGCAGAGGCATGGAGGAGCAGTACTTC
len: 12; v_gene: TRBV12-3/TRBV12-4; j_gene: TRBJ1-4; d_gene: .; abundance: few; CDR3aa: CASSTGQRGMFF; CDR3nt: TGTGCCAGCAGTACCGGACAAAGAGGAATGTTTTTT
len: 14; v_gene: TRBV24-1; j_gene: TRBJ1-5; d_gene: .; abundance: .; CDR3aa: CATSEAGEIQPQHF; CDR3nt: TGTGCCACCAGTGAAGCAGGGGAGATTCAGCCCCAGCATTTT
len: 16; v_gene: TRBV5-1; j_gene: TRBJ1-5; d_gene: .; abundance: .; CDR3aa: CASSLKGGLGNQPQHF; CDR3nt: TGCGCCAGCAGCTTGAAGGGAGGTTTGGGCAATCAGCCCCAGCATTTT
len: 16; v_gene: TRBV27; j_gene: TRBJ1-5; d_gene: .; abundance: few; CDR3aa: CASSPRTGQPNQPQHF; CDR3nt: TGTGCCAGCAGTCCGCGAACAGGGCAACCCAATCAGCCCCAGCATTTT
len: 14; v_gene: TRBV18; j_gene: TRBJ1-1; d_gene: .; abundance: few; CDR3aa: CASSPPTIRAEAFF; CDR3nt: TGTGCCAGCTCACCACCGACGATTCGGGCTGAAGCTTTCTTT
len: 13; v_gene: TRBV7-2; j_gene: TRBJ2-1; d_gene: .; abundance: .; CDR3aa: CASEPTNYNEQFF; CDR3nt: TGTGCCAGCGAGCCGACTAACTACAATGAGCAGTTCTTC
len: 14; v_gene: TRBV4-3; j_gene: TRBJ1-1; d_gene: .; abundance: .; CDR3aa: CASSQETSNTEAFF; CDR3nt: TGCGCCAGCAGCCAAGAAACTTCGAACACTGAAGCTTTCTTT
len: 14; v_gene: TRBV27; j_gene: TRBJ2-7; d_gene: .; abundance: .; CDR3aa: CASSKTETAYEQYF; CDR3nt: TGTGCCAGCAGTAAGACAGAAACCGCCTACGAGCAGTACTTC
len: 13; v_gene: TRBV12-3/TRBV12-4; j_gene: TRBJ2-2; d_gene: TRBD2; abundance: .; CDR3aa: CASTGLAGGELFF; CDR3nt: TGTGCCAGCACCGGACTAGCGGGCGGGGAGCTGTTTTTT
len: 13; v_gene: TRBV29-1; j_gene: TRBJ2-1; d_gene: .; abundance: many; CDR3aa: CSVEQGSYNEQFF; CDR3nt: TGCAGCGTTGAACAGGGTAGTTACAATGAGCAGTTCTTC
len: 17; v_gene: TRBV3-1; j_gene: TRBJ2-3; d_gene: TRBD2; abundance: few; CDR3aa: CASSQRGGLPGADTQYF; CDR3nt: TGTGCCAGCAGCCAACGGGGGGGCCTCCCGGGAGCAGATACGCAGTATTTT
len: 14; v_gene: TRBV7-9; j_gene: TRBJ1-5; d_gene: TRBD1; abundance: few; CDR3aa: CASSPTGRDQPQHF; CDR3nt: TGTGCCAGCAGCCCGACAGGGAGGGACCAGCCCCAGCATTTT
len: 13; v_gene: TRBV12-3/TRBV12-4; j_gene: TRBJ1-1; d_gene: .; abundance: few; CDR3aa: CASTPGTRAEAFF; CDR3nt: TGTGCCAGCACCCCCGGGACTCGCGCTGAAGCTTTCTTT
len: 17; v_gene: TRBV20-1; j_gene: TRBJ1-6; d_gene: .; abundance: .; CDR3aa: CSVVPSVGVTYNSPLHF; CDR3nt: TGCAGTGTCGTCCCTAGTGTAGGGGTTACGTATAATTCACCCCTCCACTTT
len: 14; v_gene: TRBV27; j_gene: TRBJ2-3; d_gene: .; abundance: many; CDR3aa: CASAPMGAGDTQYF; CDR3nt: TGTGCCAGCGCCCCTATGGGGGCGGGAGATACGCAGTATTTT
len: 15; v_gene: TRBV4-3; j_gene: TRBJ2-7; d_gene: TRBD1; abundance: few; CDR3aa: CASSHRTGGIYEQYF; CDR3nt: TGCGCCAGCAGTCATCGGACAGGGGGAATCTACGAGCAGTACTTC
len: 13; v_gene: TRBV12-3/TRBV12-4; j_gene: TRBJ2-2; d_gene: .; abundance: few; CDR3aa: CASSIRVAGELFF; CDR3nt: TGTGCCAGCAGTATCAGGGTGGCCGGGGAGCTGTTTTTT
len: 19; v_gene: TRBV7-2; j_gene: TRBJ2-1; d_gene: TRBD2; abundance: .; CDR3aa: CASSLRLASGGPTTNEQFF; CDR3nt: TGTGCCAGCAGCTTAAGGTTGGCTAGCGGGGGACCCACTACGAATGAGCAGTTCTTC
len: 19; v_gene: TRBV10-3; j_gene: TRBJ2-1; d_gene: .; abundance: .; CDR3aa: CAISDLLGGGGGTYNEQFF; CDR3nt: TGTGCCATCAGTGACCTTCTCGGTGGGGGCGGAGGTACCTACAATGAGCAGTTCTTC
len: 16; v_gene: TRBV7-8; j_gene: TRBJ2-1; d_gene: TRBD1; abundance: .; CDR3aa: CASSTHGQDASNKQFF; CDR3nt: TGTGCCAGCAGCACACACGGACAGGACGCCAGCAATAAGCAGTTCTTC
len: 15; v_gene: TRBV5-1; j_gene: TRBJ2-2; d_gene: TRBD2; abundance: .; CDR3aa: CASSPLARGTGELFF; CDR3nt: TGCGCCAGCAGCCCACTAGCGAGGGGCACCGGGGAGCTGTTTTTT